Listed here are 2 T cell receptor beta chains from one sample, sequenced in a study of blood T cell repertoires in COVID-19. Assay: immunoSEQ multiplex PCR; the TCRdb copy retains only in-frame clones and omits some. The table lists under 350,000 clones, 75% to 95% of them singletons. Specimen: peripheral blood. These receptors all stem from a woman aged 30 to 39 with COVID-19, enrolled during active disease.

Here the CDR3 reads CASSPGRNEQFF. The CDR3, as DNA: TGTGCCAGCAGCCCTGGGCGTAATGAGCAGTTCTTC. The chain is built from TRBV12-3 or TRBV12-4 and TRBJ2-1; no firm D call. The CDR3 has 12 amino acids. V lost 6 bases and J lost 7, with 10 bases in between.

The chain combines TRBV5-1 with TRBJ1-4; D call uncertain. Trimming pared 0 bases from V and 8 bases from J, leaving 11 bases between. CDR1 and CDR2 from the germline V gene are SGHRS and YFSETQ. There are 14 residues in the CDR3. CDR3 sequence reads: CASSLESRKEKLFF. The CDR3 bases are TGCGCCAGCAGCTTGGAGAGCCGAAAAGAAAAACTGTTTTTT.